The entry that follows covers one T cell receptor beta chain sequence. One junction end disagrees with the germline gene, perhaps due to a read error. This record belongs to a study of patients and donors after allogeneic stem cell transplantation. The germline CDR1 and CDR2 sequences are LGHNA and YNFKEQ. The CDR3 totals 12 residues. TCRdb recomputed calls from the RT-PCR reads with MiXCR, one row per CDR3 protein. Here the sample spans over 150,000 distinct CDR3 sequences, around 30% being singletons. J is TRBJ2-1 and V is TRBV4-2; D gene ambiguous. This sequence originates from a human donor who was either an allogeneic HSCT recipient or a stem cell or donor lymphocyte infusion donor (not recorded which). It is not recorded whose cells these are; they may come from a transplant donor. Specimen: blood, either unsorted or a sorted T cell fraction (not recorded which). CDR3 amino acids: CASSEDYNEQFF. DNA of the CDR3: TGTGCCAGCAGCGAAGACTACAATGAGCAGTTCTTC.